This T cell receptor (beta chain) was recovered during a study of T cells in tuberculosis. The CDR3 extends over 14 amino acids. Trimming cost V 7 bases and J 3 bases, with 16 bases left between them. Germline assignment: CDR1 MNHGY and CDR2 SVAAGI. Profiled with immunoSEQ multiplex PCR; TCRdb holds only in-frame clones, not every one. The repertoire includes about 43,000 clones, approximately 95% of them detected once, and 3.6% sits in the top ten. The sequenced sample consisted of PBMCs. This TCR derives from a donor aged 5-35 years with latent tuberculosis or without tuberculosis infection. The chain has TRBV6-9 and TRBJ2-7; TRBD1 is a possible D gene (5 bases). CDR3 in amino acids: CASISIGADYEQYF. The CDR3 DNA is TGTGCCAGCATCTCAATAGGGGCCGACTACGAGCAGTACTTC.